This T cell receptor (beta chain) appears in the sequencing data of a study of cytomegalovirus exposure and HLA in healthy donors. The protocol was immunoSEQ multiplex PCR, while the TCRdb copy is restricted to in-frame clones and leaves out a portion. The sample lists 150,000 to 200,000 clones, around 90% seen once, with under 3% in the top ten. About this clone: Antigen specificity is unknown.

The donors belonged to the approximately 120-subject validation cohort, separate from the 666-subject first cohort. Whole-study results and caveats: The classifier, whose performance was assessed in both the original and validation cohorts, reportedly diagnosed cytomegalovirus status with high specificity and sensitivity. Later, an analysis found that TCR clusters from the first cohort tended to co-occur in the approximately 130 validation repertoires. Among TCR beta chains, those listed as cytomegalovirus-associated numbered over 150.

CDR3 length: 14 residues. V lost 2 bases to trimming and J lost 8 bases, with 14 bases between them. Germline values: CDR1 SGHRS, CDR2 YFSETQ. The gene calls are TRBV5-1 and TRBJ2-1; D possibly corresponds to TRBD2 (6 bases). Source material: PBMCs. The sequence was obtained from a man younger than 35 in good health and CMV-seronegative. The CDR3 reads CASSFRLVDDEQFF. The CDR3 nucleotides are TGCGCCAGCAGCTTCCGACTAGTAGACGATGAGCAGTTCTTC.